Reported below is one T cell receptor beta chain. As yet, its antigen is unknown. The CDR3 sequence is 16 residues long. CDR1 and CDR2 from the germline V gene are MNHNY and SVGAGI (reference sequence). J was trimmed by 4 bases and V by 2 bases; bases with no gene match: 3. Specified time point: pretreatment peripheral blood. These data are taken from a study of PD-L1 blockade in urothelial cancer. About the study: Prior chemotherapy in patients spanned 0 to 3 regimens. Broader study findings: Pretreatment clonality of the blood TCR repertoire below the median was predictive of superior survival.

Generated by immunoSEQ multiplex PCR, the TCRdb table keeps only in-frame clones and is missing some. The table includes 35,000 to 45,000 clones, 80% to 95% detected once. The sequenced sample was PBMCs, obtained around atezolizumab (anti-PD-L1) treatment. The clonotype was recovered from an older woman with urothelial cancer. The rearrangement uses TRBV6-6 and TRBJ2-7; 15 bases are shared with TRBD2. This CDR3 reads CASSYPGTSGRYEQYF. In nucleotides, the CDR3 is TGTGCCAGCAGTTACCCCGGGACTAGCGGGAGGTACGAGCAGTACTTC.